This T cell receptor beta chain was recorded in a study of blood T cells in healthy people across ages (dated by TCRdb to 2013 to 2016). A note on the overall study: Template switching captured roughly one uniquely barcoded TCR beta cDNA molecule per two T cells in model experiments. To avoid experimental bias, donors of different ages were distributed randomly across sequencing lanes. The study measured age-related changes in TCR beta repertoire diversity using deep sequencing normalized with unique cDNA molecular identifiers. For two donors (one aged 18 to 29 and one aged 80 or older), the study analyzed two additional independent replicas of 1 million unique cDNA reads from the same blood draw. The donors were split into four age groups: young (average roughly 15 years), middle-aged (39), aged (62) and long-lived (under 90).

A remark on this clonotype: Its antigen is not yet known. Per-base qualities were not stored, and no clone one base away is much larger.

The approximately 39 donors, aged about 6 to 95 years, were systemically healthy Caucasian individuals from Russia. Around 9.9 milliliters of peripheral blood were collected from each donor into EDTA-treated Vacutainer tubes. Ficoll-Paque density-gradient centrifugation was used to isolate PBMCs, with at least 6.5 million obtained per sample. Trizol reagent was used to extract total RNA from the PBMCs, yielding at least 5 micrograms per sample. For every donor, an aliquot of PBMCs went through flow cytometry to measure the percentages of naive CD45RAhigh/CD27high T cells. Points the paper makes about the study in general: Because profiling used bulk unsorted PBMCs, naive and antigen-experienced compartments could not be compared conclusively. Compared with the aged group, the long-lived group had more naive CD4+ T cells, fewer expanded clones and increased TCR diversity, a pattern suggesting age selection. Because donor CMV infection status was unknown, age-related changes in expanded clonotypes were potentially confounded. A strong correlation was found between observed TCR beta diversity and the percentage of naive T cells measured by flow cytometry. Total diversity estimates from one million sequenced T cells were considered lower bounds and underestimates. As age increased, observed TCR beta diversity per million T cells dropped in a roughly linear way, and a significant reduction was already evident by age around 41.

Library preparation employed 5' RACE. This sample was sequenced with an Illumina HiSeq 2500. The second PCR ran for roughly 6 to 11 cycles and used a J-beta primer mix along with a sample-barcoded 5' primer. A unique molecular identifier was introduced onto each TCR beta cDNA molecule by a template-switch 5' adaptor carrying 12 random nucleotides. Each sample yielded at least 3 million CDR3-containing paired-end reads. The Mint cDNA synthesis kit, primed by a TRBC-specific oligonucleotide, was used to synthesize first-strand cDNA from all RNA. All cDNA was treated with uracil-DNA glycosylase and then went through a first 18-cycle PCR with the universal primers M1SS and BC2_uni_R. On the authors' methods: For normalization, 1 million high-quality reads, each with a distinct molecular identifier, were randomly selected from each sample. Instead of being binned into consensus sequences, reads that shared molecular identifiers were thrown out. MiTCR, set to a Q25 quality threshold and the strictest error-elimination algorithm, was used for CDR3 identification, clonotype clustering and error correction. A nonparametric unseen species model with Euler transformation was used to estimate a lower bound on total TCR beta diversity. TCRdb took the public reads, trimmed them with fastp at Q25, ran MiXCR for clone calling and kept in-frame beta chains. Rows with a matching CDR3 protein are joined into one entry that keeps the most common DNA and genes. None of the V and J calls come from the authors' own analysis; TCRdb made them. Here the sample has over 1.5 million distinct CDR3 sequences; around half occur a single time. The leading ten clones occupy around 2.1% of the sample.

The sequenced sample consisted of blood. This TCR was recovered from a woman between 40 and 50 years old in good health.

The CDR3: CATSSLAGPRTDTQYF. The nucleotides read TGTGCCACCAGCTCTCTAGCGGGGCCGCGCACAGATACGCAGTATTTT. This receptor chain uses TRBV15 and TRBJ2-3; 9 central nucleotides agree with TRBD2. Via the germline V gene (reference sequence), CDR1 is LNHNV and CDR2 YYDKDF. The CDR3 runs 16 amino acids, cysteine and phenylalanine included. Left in the record is the CDR3 DNA by itself, 48 bases read in frame from the first base. Trimming removed 5 bases from V and 1 base from J; the gene matches leave 7 bases unexplained.